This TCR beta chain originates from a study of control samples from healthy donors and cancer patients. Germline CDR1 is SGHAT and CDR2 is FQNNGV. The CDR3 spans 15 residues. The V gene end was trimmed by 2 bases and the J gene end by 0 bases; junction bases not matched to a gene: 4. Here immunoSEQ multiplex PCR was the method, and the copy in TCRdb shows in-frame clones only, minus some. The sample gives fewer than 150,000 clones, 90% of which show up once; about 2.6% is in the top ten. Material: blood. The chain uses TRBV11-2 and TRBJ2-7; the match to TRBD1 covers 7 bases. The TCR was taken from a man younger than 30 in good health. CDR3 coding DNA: TGTGCCAGCAGCTTATCACAGGGGAGCTCCTACGAGCAGTACTTC. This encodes CASSLSQGSSYEQYF.